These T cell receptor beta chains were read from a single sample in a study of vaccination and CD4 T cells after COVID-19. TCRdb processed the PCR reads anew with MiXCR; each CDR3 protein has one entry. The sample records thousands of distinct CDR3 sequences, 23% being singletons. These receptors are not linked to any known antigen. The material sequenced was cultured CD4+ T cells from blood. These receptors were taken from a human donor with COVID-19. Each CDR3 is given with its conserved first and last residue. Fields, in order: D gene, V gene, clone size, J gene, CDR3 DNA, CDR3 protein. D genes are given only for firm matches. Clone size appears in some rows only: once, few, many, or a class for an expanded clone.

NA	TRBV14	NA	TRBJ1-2	TGTGCCAGCAGCCAGGGGTACTATGGCTACACCTTC	CASSQGYYGYTF
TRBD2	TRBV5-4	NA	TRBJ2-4	TGTGCCAGCCCCCCCCCACCGGGGGGGCGAGAGTACATTCAGTACTTC	CASPPPPGGREYIQYF
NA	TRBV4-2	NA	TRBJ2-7	TGTGCCAGCAGCCAAGGGGTTGCACTAGCCATCGAGCAGTACTTC	CASSQGVALAIEQYF
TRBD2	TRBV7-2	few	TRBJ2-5	TGTGCCAGCAGCTCCCGTAGCGGGGGAGGCGAGACCCAGTACTTC	CASSSRSGGGETQYF
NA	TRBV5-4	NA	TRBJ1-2	TGTGCCAGCAGCCCAGGGGAGAGAGGGTATGGCTACACCTTC	CASSPGERGYGYTF
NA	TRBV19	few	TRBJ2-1	TGTGCCAGTAGTATTTCGGCAGTCGATGAGCAGTTCTTC	CASSISAVDEQFF
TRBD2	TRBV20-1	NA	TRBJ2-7	TGCAGTGCTAGTCCCCCGGGCGGGAGAAGCTCCTACGAGCAGTACTTC	CSASPPGGRSSYEQYF
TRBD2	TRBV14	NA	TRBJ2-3	TGTGCCAGCAGCCAGGGACTAGCGTTCACAGATACGCAGTATTTT	CASSQGLAFTDTQYF
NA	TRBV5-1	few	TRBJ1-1	TGCGCCAGCAGTAACCCCGGTGGAGAGAACACTGAAGCTTTCTTT	CASSNPGGENTEAFF
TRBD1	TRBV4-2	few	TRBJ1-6	TGTGCCAGCAGCCAAATGGAGGGGGCTAGGAATTCACCCCTCCACTTT	CASSQMEGARNSPLHF
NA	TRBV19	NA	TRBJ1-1	TGTGCCAGTAGTATGGGCAGCTCCCTGGCAGCTTTCTTT	CASSMGSSLAAFF
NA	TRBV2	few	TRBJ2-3	TGTGCCAGCAGTGAAGCGCTCGGCCAGGGTAGCACAGATACGCAGTATTTT	CASSEALGQGSTDTQYF
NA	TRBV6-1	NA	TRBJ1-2	TGTGCCAGCAGTGGGAGAAACTATGGCTACACCTTC	CASSGRNYGYTF
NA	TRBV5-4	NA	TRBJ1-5	TGTGCCAGCAGCTTCACGGCGCAGGGTAGGATTCCGGGCAATCAGCCCCAGCATTTT	CASSFTAQGRIPGNQPQHF
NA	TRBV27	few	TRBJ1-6	TGTGCCAGCAGTTTTATGGGAGGTTCACCCCTCCACTTT	CASSFMGGSPLHF
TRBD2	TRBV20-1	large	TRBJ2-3	TGCAGTGCTGCCTATAGCGGGGCCACTAGCACAGATACGCAGTATTTT	CSAAYSGATSTDTQYF
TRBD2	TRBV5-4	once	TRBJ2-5	TGTGCCAGCAGCGGTGGGGGACTAGCGGGCCAAGAGACCCAGTACTTC	CASSGGGLAGQETQYF
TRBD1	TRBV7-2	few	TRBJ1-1	TGTGCCAGCAGCTTAGACAGGGGGCGGTTTGAAGCTTTCTTT	CASSLDRGRFEAFF
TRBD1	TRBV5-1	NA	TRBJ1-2	TGCGCCAGCAGCCCTCAGGGGGCTCAGTACTATGGCTACACCTTC	CASSPQGAQYYGYTF
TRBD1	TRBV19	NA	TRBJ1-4	TGTGCCAGTAACACCCAGGGGGCCGAAAAACTGTTTTTT	CASNTQGAEKLFF
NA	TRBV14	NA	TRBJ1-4	TGTGCCAGCAGCCGCGGGGGGGAAAAACTGTTTTTT	CASSRGGEKLFF
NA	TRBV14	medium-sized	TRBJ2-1	TGTGCCAGCAGCCAGCGGCGGGGCGACTACAATGAGCAGTTCTTC	CASSQRRGDYNEQFF
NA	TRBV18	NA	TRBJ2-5	TGTGCCAGCTCCCCCGGGACAACAAAAGGGACCCAGTACTTC	CASSPGTTKGTQYF
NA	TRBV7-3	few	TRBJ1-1	TGTGCCAGCAGCCCCCAGGGGTACACTGAAGCTTTCTTT	CASSPQGYTEAFF
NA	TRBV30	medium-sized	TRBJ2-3	TGTGCTCTTAAGTCCAGCGGAAGCACAGATACGCAGTATTTT	CALKSSGSTDTQYF
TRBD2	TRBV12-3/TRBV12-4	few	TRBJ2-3	TGTGCCAGCAGTTTCGGGACTAGCGGCACAGATACGCAGTATTTT	CASSFGTSGTDTQYF
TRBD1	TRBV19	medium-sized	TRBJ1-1	TGTGCCAGTAGTACGTCAGGGGGGGACACTGAAGCTTTCTTT	CASSTSGGDTEAFF
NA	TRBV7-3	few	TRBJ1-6	TGTGCCAGCAGCTTAAGTGTTGGGGGGGTCCGTTCACCCCTCCACTTT	CASSLSVGGVRSPLHF
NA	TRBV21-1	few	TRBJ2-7	TGTGCCACCCCAGGAGCGGGGAGCCCAACAAGCTACGAGCAGTACTTC	CATPGAGSPTSYEQYF
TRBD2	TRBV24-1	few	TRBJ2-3	TGTGCCACCAGCCCAATAGCGGGGGGCACAGATACGCAGTATTTT	CATSPIAGGTDTQYF
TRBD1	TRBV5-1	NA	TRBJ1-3	TGCGCCAGCAGCCAGGGGGACTCTGGAAACACCATATATTTT	CASSQGDSGNTIYF
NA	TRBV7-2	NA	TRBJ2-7	TGTGCCAGCAGCTTAGGGGTTTCCCCTTACTTC	CASSLGVSPYF
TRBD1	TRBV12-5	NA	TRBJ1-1	TGTGCTAGTGGTTTGGACACAGGGGAAGGAGCTTTCTTT	CASGLDTGEGAFF
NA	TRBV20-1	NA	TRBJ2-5	TGCAGTTCACCCCGAGGGGGAGAGACCCAGTACTTC	CSSPRGGETQYF
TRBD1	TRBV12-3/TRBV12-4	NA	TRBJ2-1	TGTGCCAGCAGGGGGACAGTTCACGGTGAGCAGTTCTTC	CASRGTVHGEQFF
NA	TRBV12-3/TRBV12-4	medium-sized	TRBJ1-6	TGTGCCAGCAGTAGGGGTCCCTATAATTCACCCCTCCACTTT	CASSRGPYNSPLHF
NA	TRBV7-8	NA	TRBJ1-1	TGTGCCAGCAGCGCCGCCGGGGGAGTGTTCACTGAAGCTTTCTTT	CASSAAGGVFTEAFF
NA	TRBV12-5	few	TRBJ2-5	TGTGCTAGTGGTTTTTGGCCCTCAGAGACCCAGTACTTC	CASGFWPSETQYF
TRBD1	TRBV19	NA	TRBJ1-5	TGTGCCAGTAGTACACAGGGGGTTCCTGCGCAGCCCCAGCATTTT	CASSTQGVPAQPQHF
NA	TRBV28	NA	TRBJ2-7	TGTGCCAGCAGAGGGGGGTTTCGCTACGAGCAGTACTTC	CASRGGFRYEQYF
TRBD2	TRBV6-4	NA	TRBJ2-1	TGTGCCAGCAGTGTCTTAGCGGGGGGCCAAAATGAGCAGTTCTTC	CASSVLAGGQNEQFF
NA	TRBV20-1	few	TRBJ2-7	TGCAGTGCTAGCGACCCGAGGGGCGGGACGTCCTACGAGCAGTACTTC	CSASDPRGGTSYEQYF
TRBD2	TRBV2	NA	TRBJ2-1	TGTGCCAGCAGTGAAGCCGGGACTAGCGGGGCTCTCGGCCAAAATGAGCAGTTCTTC	CASSEAGTSGALGQNEQFF
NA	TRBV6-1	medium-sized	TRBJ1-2	TGTGCCAGCATTAAGCTGGGGGAGAACTATGGCTACACCTTC	CASIKLGENYGYTF
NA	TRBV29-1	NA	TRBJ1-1	TGCAGCGTTGAAACTAGGGCTGCTGAAAACACTGAAGCTTTCTTT	CSVETRAAENTEAFF
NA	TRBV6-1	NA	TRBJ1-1	TGTGCCACCACCCGCCCCCTGAACACTGAAGCTTTCTTT	CATTRPLNTEAFF
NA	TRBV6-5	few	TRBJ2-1	TGTGCCAGCAGTTACTCTCCGGGGATGGGCAATGAGCAGTTCTTC	CASSYSPGMGNEQFF
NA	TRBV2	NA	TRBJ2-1	TGTGCCAGCAGTGATAGGGGGTTTTATGGTTTGGATGAGCAGTTCTTC	CASSDRGFYGLDEQFF
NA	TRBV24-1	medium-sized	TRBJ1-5	TGTGCCACCAGTGATCGGCGTGGGGGCAATCAGCCCCAGCATTTT	CATSDRRGGNQPQHF
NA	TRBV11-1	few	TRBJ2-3	TGTGCCAGCAGCTTATGGCCCTACGGGACGACCATTAGGTATTTT	CASSLWPYGTTIRYF
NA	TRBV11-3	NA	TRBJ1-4	TGTGCCAGCAGCTCCTCCCAAGGGTATGAAAAACTGTTTTTT	CASSSSQGYEKLFF
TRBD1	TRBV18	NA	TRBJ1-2	TGTGCCAGCTCCCAAACCCGGGACAGAACCTATGGCTACACCTTC	CASSQTRDRTYGYTF
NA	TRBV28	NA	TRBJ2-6	TGTGCCAGCAAAGAGACAGGCCAGTACTCTGGGGCCAACGTCCTGACTTTC	CASKETGQYSGANVLTF
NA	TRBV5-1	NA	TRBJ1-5	TGCGCCAGCAGCTTGGAGGGGGTCGGAAATCAGCCCCAGCATTTT	CASSLEGVGNQPQHF
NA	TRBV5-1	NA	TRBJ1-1	TGCGCCAGCAGCCCCGTTCCGAACACTGAAGCTTTCTTT	CASSPVPNTEAFF
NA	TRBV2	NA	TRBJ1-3	TGTGCCAGCAGACCCGACAGGACCTCTGGAAACACCATATATTTT	CASRPDRTSGNTIYF
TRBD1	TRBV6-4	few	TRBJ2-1	TGTGCCAGCAGTGAGTCGACAGGGACCCCCTACAATGAGCAGTTCTTC	CASSESTGTPYNEQFF